This is a list of T cell receptor beta chains from one sample in a study of cytomegalovirus exposure and HLA in healthy donors. Only in-frame clones appear in the TCRdb table, and some are missing; sequencing was by immunoSEQ multiplex PCR. This sample has roughly 120,000 clones, with over 8.5% found just once. The sequencing sample was made of PBMCs. The receptors come from a woman in her 40s in good health and CMV-seropositive. CDR3s include the opening cysteine and the closing phenylalanine or tryptophan. D genes are given only for firm matches. Not every row has a clone size; where given, it reads once, few, many or a size class.

abundance	v_gene	d_gene	j_gene	CDR3aa	CDR3nt
-	TRBV7-6	-	TRBJ1-5	CASSLGAGQPQHF	TGTGCCAGCAGCTTAGGGGCGGGTCAGCCCCAGCATTTT
few	TRBV30	TRBD1	TRBJ1-3	CAWIQGQGVFAGNTIYF	TGTGCCTGGATTCAGGGACAGGGAGTTTTCGCTGGAAACACCATATATTTT
-	TRBV18	-	TRBJ1-1	CASSRILNTEAFF	TGTGCCAGCTCCAGGATCCTGAACACTGAAGCTTTCTTT
-	TRBV7-7	TRBD1	TRBJ2-1	CASSPQETGSGNEQFF	TGTGCCAGCAGCCCCCAAGAGACAGGGAGCGGTAATGAGCAGTTCTTC
-	TRBV6-1	TRBD2	TRBJ2-3	CASSATSGGADTQYF	TGTGCCAGCAGTGCTACTAGCGGGGGGGCAGATACGCAGTATTTT
-	TRBV10-1	-	TRBJ2-3	CASSAGKGIPDTQYF	TGCGCCAGCAGCGCTGGGAAGGGGATCCCAGATACGCAGTATTTT
-	TRBV29-1	TRBD2	TRBJ2-5	CSVNPGLAGRETQYF	TGCAGCGTTAACCCTGGACTAGCGGGGAGAGAGACCCAGTACTTC
-	TRBV5-1	-	TRBJ2-2	CASSLEQRLNTGELFF	TGCGCCAGCAGCTTGGAACAGAGACTAAACACCGGGGAGCTGTTTTTT
-	TRBV2	-	TRBJ2-5	CASSEEQETQYF	TGTGCCAGCAGTGAGGAGCAAGAGACCCAGTACTTC
few	TRBV11-1	TRBD1	TRBJ1-2	CASSLDGTGDRGYTF	TGTGCCAGCAGCTTAGACGGGACAGGGGATCGAGGCTACACCTTC
few	TRBV28	-	TRBJ1-1	CASASGGGTEAFF	TGTGCCAGCGCTTCGGGGGGCGGCACTGAAGCTTTCTTT
-	TRBV6-1	TRBD1	TRBJ1-1	CASSALTGDAGEAFF	TGTGCCAGCAGTGCTCTGACAGGGGACGCGGGTGAAGCTTTCTTT
-	TRBV7-7	-	TRBJ2-3	CASSATGSTDTQYF	TGTGCCAGCAGCGCAACCGGGAGCACAGATACGCAGTATTTT
-	TRBV6-8	TRBD1	TRBJ2-7	CASSYEQGGKYEQYF	TGTGCCAGCAGTTACGAACAGGGGGGTAAATACGAGCAGTACTTC
-	TRBV7-2	TRBD1	TRBJ1-1	CASSFRRGPNTEAFF	TGTGCCAGCAGCTTTCGAAGGGGGCCGAACACTGAAGCTTTCTTT
-	TRBV29-1	TRBD2	TRBJ2-1	CSAQDGTSGGVWQFF	TGCAGCGCCCAAGACGGAACTAGCGGGGGGGTTTGGCAGTTCTTC
few	TRBV7-8	-	TRBJ1-4	CASSFAVGAGEKLFF	TGTGCCAGCAGCTTCGCCGTGGGGGCGGGTGAAAAACTGTTTTTT
few	TRBV25-1	TRBD1	TRBJ2-5	CASSRGLEQYF	TGTGCCAGCTCCAGGGGGTTAGAGCAGTACTTC
few	TRBV6-4	-	TRBJ2-5	CASLTTDETQYF	TGTGCCAGCTTAACTACCGATGAGACCCAGTACTTC
few	TRBV7-9	-	TRBJ2-5	CASSLKGQRGTQETQYF	TGTGCCAGCAGCTTAAAGGGACAGCGGGGGACTCAAGAGACCCAGTACTTC
-	TRBV11-2	-	TRBJ1-2	CASSLGQADGYTF	TGTGCCAGCAGCTTAGGACAGGCCGATGGCTACACCTTC
few	TRBV10-3	TRBD1	TRBJ1-2	CAISEGQGNGYTF	TGCGCCATCAGTGAGGGACAGGGGAATGGCTACACCTTC
few	TRBV7-9	TRBD2	TRBJ2-5	CASRNPGLTQETQYF	TGTGCCAGCAGGAACCCGGGACTAACTCAAGAGACCCAGTACTTC
few	TRBV6-6	-	TRBJ1-4	CASSPLREKLFF	TGTGCCAGCAGTCCCCTACGGGAAAAACTGTTTTTT
few	TRBV19	-	TRBJ1-1	CASSSTAYTEAFF	TGTGCCAGTAGTTCAACAGCTTACACTGAAGCTTTCTTT
-	TRBV30	-	TRBJ2-5	CAWSKAGVQYF	TGTGCCTGGAGTAAGGCAGGGGTGCAGTACTTC
-	TRBV6-6	-	TRBJ2-5	CASRQGREETQYF	TGTGCCAGCCGACAGGGGAGGGAAGAGACCCAGTACTTC
few	TRBV6-1	TRBD1	TRBJ2-7	CASSETGAAYEQYF	TGTGCCAGCAGTGAAACAGGGGCAGCCTACGAGCAGTACTTC
-	TRBV5-1	TRBD2	TRBJ2-5	CASGAGAEETQYF	TGCGCCAGCGGAGCGGGGGCTGAAGAGACCCAGTACTTC
-	TRBV29-1	-	TRBJ1-5	CSVTLRGGQNQPQHF	TGCAGCGTTACGCTACGGGGGGGGCAAAATCAGCCCCAGCATTTT
-	TRBV5-5	TRBD1	TRBJ1-1	CASSFTGGTTEAFF	TGTGCCAGCAGCTTCACAGGGGGAACAACTGAAGCTTTCTTT
few	TRBV10-2	TRBD1	TRBJ2-5	CASSEQQGASLETQYF	TGCGCCAGCAGTGAGCAGCAGGGGGCGTCTCTAGAGACCCAGTACTTC
-	TRBV5-5	TRBD1	TRBJ2-7	CASSTGTGRNVGSYEQYF	TGTGCCAGCAGCACCGGGACAGGGAGAAATGTGGGGTCCTACGAGCAGTACTTC
-	TRBV5-1	-	TRBJ2-2	CASTRTGVANTGELFF	TGCGCCAGCACCCGTACGGGTGTCGCGAACACCGGGGAGCTGTTTTTT
few	TRBV5-1	TRBD1	TRBJ2-7	CASSLHRAGGVDEQYF	TGCGCCAGCAGCTTGCATCGAGCAGGGGGCGTCGACGAGCAGTACTTC
few	TRBV19	-	TRBJ1-2	CASSIPSGKGRHGYTF	TGTGCCAGTAGTATCCCTTCCGGGAAAGGCAGGCATGGCTACACCTTC
few	TRBV14	-	TRBJ2-6	CASSQAGVGANVLTF	TGTGCCAGCAGCCAGGCCGGGGTGGGGGCCAACGTCCTGACTTTC
-	TRBV6-5	TRBD1	TRBJ2-2	CASSYSGTANTGELFF	TGTGCCAGCAGTTACTCGGGGACAGCGAACACCGGGGAGCTGTTTTTT
few	TRBV30	-	TRBJ1-2	CAWSVPGGNYGYTF	TGTGCCTGGAGTGTGCCGGGGGGGAACTATGGCTACACCTTC
-	TRBV7-9	-	TRBJ1-1	CASSPRGGASTEAFF	TGTGCCAGCAGCCCCCGTGGGGGGGCGAGCACTGAAGCTTTCTTT
-	TRBV30	-	TRBJ1-2	CAWTGWSTNYGYTF	TGTGCCTGGACGGGGTGGAGTACTAACTATGGCTACACCTTC
-	TRBV10-3	-	TRBJ2-7	CAIGAGTTYEQYF	TGTGCCATCGGGGCGGGGACCACCTACGAGCAGTACTTC
-	TRBV18	TRBD1	TRBJ2-1	CASSPEQGAGNEQFF	TGTGCCAGCTCACCCGAACAGGGGGCTGGCAATGAGCAGTTCTTC
few	TRBV7-9	TRBD1	TRBJ2-1	CASSLGTGEIEQFF	TGTGCCAGCAGCTTAGGGACAGGGGAGATTGAGCAGTTCTTC
-	TRBV18	-	TRBJ1-5	CASSPEPTVNQPQHF	TGTGCCAGCTCACCTGAGCCGACAGTCAATCAGCCCCAGCATTTT
-	TRBV25-1	-	TRBJ2-5	CASGGHDRETQYF	TGTGCCAGCGGGGGACATGACCGGGAGACCCAGTACTTC
few	TRBV18	-	TRBJ1-5	CASSLTGRHQPQHF	TGTGCCAGCTCACTAACAGGGAGACATCAGCCCCAGCATTTT
-	TRBV5-8	-	TRBJ2-5	CASSWGRQETQYF	TGTGCCAGCAGTTGGGGGCGCCAAGAGACCCAGTACTTC
-	TRBV12-5	-	TRBJ1-5	CASGLGRDGQPQHF	TGTGCTAGTGGTTTGGGGCGGGACGGTCAGCCCCAGCATTTT
-	TRBV7-3	-	TRBJ2-2	CASSSGQGTGELFF	TGTGCCAGCAGCTCGGGGCAGGGGACCGGGGAGCTGTTTTTT
few	TRBV30	-	TRBJ1-2	CAWKGGLSPTGGYTF	TGTGCCTGGAAAGGGGGATTAAGCCCAACTGGGGGCTACACCTTC
-	TRBV11-2	TRBD2	TRBJ2-7	CASSFSGGRDEQYF	TGTGCCAGCAGCTTTAGCGGGGGGAGGGACGAGCAGTACTTC
few	TRBV5-6	-	TRBJ2-4	CASSLVWSGKNIQYF	TGTGCCAGCAGCTTGGTGTGGTCAGGGAAAAACATTCAGTACTTC